Below, one TCR beta chain is given with its context. Time point indicated: late/post reinfection, 12 to 24 weeks after detection. The sorted cells went straight to TCR sequencing with no prior in vitro expansion. Donors were people who inject drugs in the Montreal HEPCO cohort. Control naive CD8 T cells came from a couple of donors at all three reinfection time points. This entry comes from a study of memory CD8 T cells in hepatitis C reinfection. Study-wide background: Late or post reinfection samples were taken 12 to 24 weeks after detection.

Sequencing used immunoSEQ multiplex PCR; TCRdb keeps in-frame clones, though not all of them. The data contain 46,000 or so clones, roughly 89% of them seen just once; the ten biggest clones take up 0.72%. Input material: naive CD8+ T cells sorted from blood. This sequence was found in a man aged 18 to 30 with hepatitis C virus infection.

This chain's CDR3 is CASKPGTDSNQPQHF. In nucleotides, the CDR3 is TGTGCCAGCAAACCCGGGACTGATAGCAATCAGCCCCAGCATTTT. The gene calls are TRBV6-5 and TRBJ1-5; D may be TRBD1 (5 bases). V shed 7 bases and J shed 0 bases, with 13 bases lying between them. The V gene's germline CDR1 is MNHEY and CDR2 SVGAGI. The CDR3 consists of 15 residues.